Each of the 4 T cell receptor beta chains below was sequenced from the same sample in a study of T-cell memory formation after mild COVID-19. TCRdb used MiXCR to reprocess the 5' RACE reads, holding one entry per CDR3 protein. The top ten hold around 13% of the sample, which has roughly 560,000 distinct CDR3 sequences, roughly 21% seen once. Specimen: PBMCs or a T cell subset sorted from them (not recorded which). The origin of the receptors is an adult woman who had mild COVID-19 (a few samples of this study predate the infection). Cell type and time point are not known.

The chain has TRBV5-1 and TRBJ2-1; D call uncertain. V lost 4 bases to trimming and J lost 0 bases, with 2 bases between them. The CDR3 contains 12 residues. The germline V gene encodes CDR1 SGHRS and CDR2 YFSETQ. The DNA of the CDR3 is TGCGCCAGCAGCGTCTCCTACAATGAGCAGTTCTTC. It encodes CASSVSYNEQFF.

The genes are TRBV30 and TRBJ2-1; D may be TRBD2 (6 bases). V was cut by 0 bases and J by 3 bases, with 15 bases left in between. Per the germline V gene, CDR1 is GTSNPN and CDR2 is SVGIG (reference sequence). The CDR3 length is 16 residues. The CDR3 DNA is TGTGCCTGGAGTGTCGGTACGGCGGGGTACTACAATGAGCAGTTCTTC. This gives the protein CAWSVGTAGYYNEQFF.

This chain connects TRBV6-4 to TRBJ1-2; 8 nucleotides align to TRBD1. The CDR3 extends over 14 amino acids. The germline V gene encodes CDR1 MRHNA and CDR2 SNTAGT. The J segment lost 3 bases and the V segment lost 6 bases, leaving 6 bases of the junction unmatched. The CDR3 sequence is CASRGPGQDYGYTF. CDR3 DNA sequence: TGTGCCAGCAGAGGACCGGGACAGGACTATGGCTACACCTTC.

The chain carries TRBV11-2 and TRBJ2-7, with 8 bases aligning to TRBD1. J was trimmed by 3 bases and V by 5 bases; bases with no gene match: 9. The CDR3 runs to 15 residues. Germline V CDR1 and CDR2: SGHAT, FQNNGV. CDR3 sequence: CASSAVGTGGYEQYF. The CDR3, as DNA: TGTGCCAGCAGCGCCGTAGGAACAGGGGGCTACGAGCAGTACTTC.